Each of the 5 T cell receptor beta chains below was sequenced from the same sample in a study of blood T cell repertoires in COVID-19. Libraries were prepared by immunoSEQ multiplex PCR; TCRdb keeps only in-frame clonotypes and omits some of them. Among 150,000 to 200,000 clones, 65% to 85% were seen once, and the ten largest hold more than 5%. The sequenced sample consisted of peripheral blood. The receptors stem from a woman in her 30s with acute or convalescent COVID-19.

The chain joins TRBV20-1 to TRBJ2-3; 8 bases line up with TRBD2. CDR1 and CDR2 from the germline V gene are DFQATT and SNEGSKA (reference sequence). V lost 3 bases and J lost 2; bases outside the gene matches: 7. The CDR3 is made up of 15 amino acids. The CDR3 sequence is CSASSGTHTTDTQYF. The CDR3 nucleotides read TGCAGTGCTAGTAGCGGGACCCATACCACAGATACGCAGTATTTT.

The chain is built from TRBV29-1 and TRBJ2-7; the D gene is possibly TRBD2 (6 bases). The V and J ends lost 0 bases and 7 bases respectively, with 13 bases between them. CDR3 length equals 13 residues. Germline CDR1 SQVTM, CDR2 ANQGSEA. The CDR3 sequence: CSVEEGGGSEQYF. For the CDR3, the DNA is TGCAGCGTTGAAGAGGGGGGAGGTAGTGAGCAGTACTTC.

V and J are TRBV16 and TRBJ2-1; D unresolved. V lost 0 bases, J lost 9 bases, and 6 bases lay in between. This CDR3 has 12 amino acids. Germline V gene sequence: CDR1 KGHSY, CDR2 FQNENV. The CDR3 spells CASSQSLAEQFF. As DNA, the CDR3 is TGTGCCAGCAGCCAATCGTTAGCTGAGCAGTTCTTC. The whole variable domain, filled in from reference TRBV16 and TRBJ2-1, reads GEEVAQTPKHLVRGEGQKAKLYCAPIKGHSYVFWYQQVLKNEFKFLISFQNENVFDETGMPKERFSAKCLPNSPCSLEIQATKLEDSAVYFCASSQSLAEQFFGPGTRLTVL.

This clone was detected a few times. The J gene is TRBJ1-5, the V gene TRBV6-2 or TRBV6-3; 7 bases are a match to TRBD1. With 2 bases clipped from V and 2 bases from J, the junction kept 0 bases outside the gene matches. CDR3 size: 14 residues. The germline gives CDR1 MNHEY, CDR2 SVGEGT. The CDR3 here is CASSYTGGNQPQHF. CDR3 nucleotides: TGTGCCAGCAGTTACACAGGGGGCAATCAGCCCCAGCATTTT.

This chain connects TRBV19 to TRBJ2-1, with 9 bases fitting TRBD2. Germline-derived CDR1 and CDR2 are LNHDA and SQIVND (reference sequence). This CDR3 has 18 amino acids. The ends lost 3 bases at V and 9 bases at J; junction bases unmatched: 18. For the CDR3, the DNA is TGTGCCAGTAGTATTGGGAAGGCGGGAGGGCGACCAGTAGGTGAGCAGTTCTTC. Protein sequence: CASSIGKAGGRPVGEQFF.